These T cell receptor beta chains were read from a single sample in a study of cytomegalovirus exposure and HLA in healthy donors. Clones were sequenced by immunoSEQ multiplex PCR, and TCRdb holds only the in-frame ones, with some missing. This table has about 120,000 clones, about 68% appearing once. Sequenced material: PBMCs. The receptors stem from a woman aged 35 to 49 in good health and CMV-seropositive. The CDR3 runs from the conserved cysteine through the conserved F or W. The D gene is left open where the match is weak. Expanded clones are given a class, and other clones once, few, many or no size at all.

j_call	v_call	d_call	clone_size	cdr3_nt	cdr3_aa
TRBJ2-5	TRBV6-5	TRBD1	few	TGTGCCAGCAGTACACGGACAGGGAGCGTGGAGACCCAGTACTTC	CASSTRTGSVETQYF
TRBJ2-3	TRBV5-1	.	.	TGCGCCAGCAGCCCTCGGGAGACTCGGGCAACAGATACGCAGTATTTT	CASSPRETRATDTQYF
TRBJ2-7	TRBV2	.	.	TGTGCCAGCAGTCCCGAGGGGGGGGGTTCCCTCTACGAGCAGTACTTC	CASSPEGGGSLYEQYF
TRBJ1-2	TRBV9	TRBD1	.	TGTGCCAGCAGCCCCCTGACAGGGGGGGGCTACACCTTC	CASSPLTGGGYTF
TRBJ2-7	TRBV4-3	TRBD1	.	TGCGCCAGCAGCCAAGGCTGGGGACAGACCTACGAGCAGTACTTC	CASSQGWGQTYEQYF
TRBJ2-1	TRBV29-1	TRBD1	.	TGCAGCGTTATTAACCCGGGACAGGGTAGCAATGAGCAGTTCTTC	CSVINPGQGSNEQFF
TRBJ2-1	TRBV5-1	TRBD2	few	TGCGCCAGCAGCCGAACCGGGACTAGCGGTACCTACAATGAGCAGTTCTTC	CASSRTGTSGTYNEQFF
TRBJ1-2	TRBV10-2	.	.	TGCGCCACCAGAGGGGGTGGTGGCTACACCTTC	CATRGGGGYTF
TRBJ2-7	TRBV9	.	.	TGTGCCAGCAGCGTAGACGCGAGCGGGCTATACGAGCAGTACTTC	CASSVDASGLYEQYF
TRBJ1-2	TRBV6-6	.	.	TGTGCCACCGACAGATCGGGCGGCTACACCTTC	CATDRSGGYTF
TRBJ2-2	TRBV5-1	TRBD1	.	TGCGCCAGCAGCTCCACAGGGGCGGGCGGGGAGCTGTTTTTT	CASSSTGAGGELFF
TRBJ1-1	TRBV7-2	TRBD1	once	TGTGCCAGCAGCCGACAGGGATCTGCCGAAGCTTTCTTT	CASSRQGSAEAFF
TRBJ2-1	TRBV6-5	.	.	TGTGCCAGCAGTTACTCGAGTAACAATGAGCAGTTCTTC	CASSYSSNNEQFF
TRBJ2-7	TRBV7-9	TRBD1	.	TGTGCCACTACAAAACTTACTCGACAGGGGCCAGGCTACGAGCAGTACTTC	CATTKLTRQGPGYEQYF
TRBJ2-7	TRBV19	TRBD1	.	TGTGCCAGTAGTGCACGACAGGGATCCTACGAGCAGTACTTC	CASSARQGSYEQYF
TRBJ2-3	TRBV11-3	TRBD2	.	TGTGCCAGCAGCTCGGGACTAGCGGGCACAGATACGCAGTATTTT	CASSSGLAGTDTQYF
TRBJ1-1	TRBV9	TRBD1	.	TGTGCCAGCAGCCCTTGGGACAGAGGGAACACTGAAGCTTTCTTT	CASSPWDRGNTEAFF
TRBJ1-1	TRBV6-5	TRBD1	.	TGTGCCAGCAGTTGGACAGGGCTGAACACTGAAGCTTTCTTT	CASSWTGLNTEAFF